This T cell receptor (beta chain) was recorded in a study of cytomegalovirus exposure and HLA in healthy donors. Study context: Sequencing of about 179 million T cells in an earlier analysis found 100 million to 140 million unique TCR beta sequences. Findings and caveats of the study: Later analysis demonstrated an association between a missense DCLRE1C variant and TCR beta V- and J-gene trimming. Data from an earlier analysis indicated that most TCR beta V segments were productive either about 87% or about 30% of the time.

The PCR contained 60 Vbeta and 13 Jbeta primers. Assay: immunoSEQ multiplex PCR; the TCRdb copy retains only in-frame clones and omits some. This table has around 200,000 clones, around 80% appearing once. Regarding this clone: Its specificity is not known.

The junction had 7 bases not matched to a gene; V was cut back by 10 bases and J by 4 bases. The CDR3 runs 13 residues. Germline V gene sequence: CDR1 ENHRY, CDR2 SYGVKD. This receptor was identified in a man aged 40-49 years in good health and CMV-seropositive. Sequencing input: PBMCs. The chain is built from TRBV10-3 and TRBJ2-3; 8 bases line up with TRBD1. CDR3 region: CATGQGSADTQYF. CDR3 coding DNA: TGTGCCACCGGACAGGGCAGCGCAGATACGCAGTATTTT.